Presented here are 9 T cell receptor beta chains from one specimen sequenced in a study of PD-1 blockade in classical Hodgkin lymphoma. Only in-frame clones appear in the TCRdb table, and some are missing; sequencing was by immunoSEQ multiplex PCR. The table records 100,000 or so clones, about 93% of them present only once. Described time point: cycle 4 day 1 (C4D1), after more than five weeks of nivolumab. All patients experienced relapse after autologous stem cell transplantation, and brentuximab vedotin exposure was variable. Sequenced here: peripheral blood mononuclear cells (PBMCs), sampled before the fourth cycle of nivolumab. These receptors came from a human donor with classical Hodgkin lymphoma.

The DNA for the CDR3 is TGTGCCATCGGTCTGGGCTCCTACAATGAGCAGTTCTTC. Translating gives CAIGLGSYNEQFF. This chain uses TRBV10-3 with TRBJ2-1; no clear D. The CDR3 loop spans 13 amino acids. With 8 bases removed from V and 0 bases from J, the gap between germline ends came to 8 bases. The germline CDR1 and CDR2 sequences are ENHRY and SYGVKD.

The chain recombines TRBV10-1 with TRBJ2-3; 8 bases map to TRBD2. The CDR3 spans 16 residues. V dropped 1 base and J dropped 2; count of bases not matched to a gene: 5. The germline gives CDR1 WNHNN, CDR2 SYGVQD (reference sequence). DNA of the CDR3: TGCGCCAGCAGTGAGTATGAGCGGGAGTACACAGATACGCAGTATTTT. As protein: CASSEYEREYTDTQYF.

The CDR3 here is CASSALAGGRKETQYF. In DNA form, the CDR3 reads TGTGCCAGCAGTGCCCTAGCGGGAGGGCGAAAAGAGACCCAGTACTTC. This chain connects TRBV6-6 to TRBJ2-5; TRBD2 agrees at 12 bases. This CDR3 has 16 amino acids. J was trimmed by 3 bases and V by 5 bases; bases with no gene match: 7. Germline values: CDR1 MNHNY, CDR2 SVGAGI (reference sequence).

The J gene is TRBJ2-5, the V gene TRBV19, with TRBD1 matching over 9 bases. Trimming removed 2 bases from V and 5 bases from J; junction bases left unmatched: 3. CDR1 and CDR2 from the germline V gene are LNHDA and SQIVND (reference sequence). The CDR3 sequence is 14 residues long. CDR3 nucleotide sequence: TGTGCCAGTAGTATAACAGGGGGCGAGGAGACCCAGTACTTC. Its translation is CASSITGGEETQYF.

This chain connects TRBV18 to TRBJ1-1; unclear D gene. The V and J ends lost 2 bases and 5 bases respectively, with 15 bases between them. The CDR3 totals 15 residues. CDR1 and CDR2 from the germline V gene are KGHSH and LQKENI. In nucleotides, the CDR3 is TGTGCCAGCTCACCATGGGCGCAGACGATTACTGAAGCTTTCTTT. This encodes CASSPWAQTITEAFF.

The V and J genes are TRBV5-6 and TRBJ2-1; D is unclear. The CDR3 covers 11 residues. Deletions cut 1 base from V and 10 bases from J, with 6 bases between. The germline CDR1 and CDR2 sequences are SGHDT and YYEEEE. DNA for the CDR3: TGTGCCAGCAGCTTGACCGGGGAGCAGTTCTTC. Translating gives CASSLTGEQFF.

The chain has TRBV18 and TRBJ1-1; D is undetermined. Trimming took 7 bases from V and 2 from J, leaving 14 bases between them. There are 14 residues in the CDR3. Germline values: CDR1 KGHSH, CDR2 LQKENI. In DNA form, the CDR3 reads TGTGCCAGCTTGGGAGCGCCAGAAAACACTGAAGCTTTCTTT. It specifies CASLGAPENTEAFF.

This clone has more than one count but fewer than ten. Written as DNA, the CDR3 is TGTGCCAGCAGAAGACAGGGGTGGACTGAAGCTTTCTTT. Encoded protein: CASRRQGWTEAFF. This chain uses TRBV27 with TRBJ1-1; 8 positions match TRBD1. CDR3 size: 13 residues. The germline V gene has CDR1 MNHEY and CDR2 SMNVEV (reference sequence). Trimming took 6 bases from V and 5 from J; bases not matched to a gene: 5.

The rearrangement links TRBV27 to TRBJ2-3, with D maybe TRBD2 (6 bases). The CDR3 covers 16 residues. CDR1 and CDR2 from the germline V gene are MNHEY and SMNVEV (reference sequence). V lost 7 bases and J lost 1, with 18 bases in between. In nucleotides, the CDR3 is TGTGCCAGCAACCCGGTAGGGACGGGAGGCACAGATACGCAGTATTTT. This sequence encodes CASNPVGTGGTDTQYF.